This T cell receptor beta chain comes out of a study of follicular helper T cells after annual influenza vaccination. The sample's time point: 2015-2016 season, 7 days after influenza vaccination. For this clone: Antigen unknown.

TCRdb's table, derived via immunoSEQ multiplex PCR, lists solely in-frame clones and lacks some. The sample has about 10,000 clones; roughly 80% are singletons. CDR3 size: 9 residues. Germline CDR1 is MNHEY and CDR2 is SVGAGI. With 8 bases removed from V and 7 bases from J, the gap between germline ends came to 3 bases. General study results and limits: Successive annual vaccinations recalled a recurrent oligoclonal ICOS+CD38+ cTfh response with influenza-specific clonotypes. Plasmablast frequency change correlated with clonality change in ICOS+CD38+ cTfh.

J is TRBJ1-5 and V is TRBV6-5; D unresolved. Here the sequenced sample was CXCR5+ CD38- circulating T follicular helper cells from blood, taken 7 days after influenza vaccination. As to subset: circulating Tfh, non-naive CD4+CXCR5+PD-1+ (ICOS+CD38+ or ICOS-CD38-). The TCR sequence derives from an adult who received the influenza vaccine. The DNA for the CDR3 is TGTGCCAGCGGCCAGCCCCAGCATTTT. Protein product: CASGQPQHF.